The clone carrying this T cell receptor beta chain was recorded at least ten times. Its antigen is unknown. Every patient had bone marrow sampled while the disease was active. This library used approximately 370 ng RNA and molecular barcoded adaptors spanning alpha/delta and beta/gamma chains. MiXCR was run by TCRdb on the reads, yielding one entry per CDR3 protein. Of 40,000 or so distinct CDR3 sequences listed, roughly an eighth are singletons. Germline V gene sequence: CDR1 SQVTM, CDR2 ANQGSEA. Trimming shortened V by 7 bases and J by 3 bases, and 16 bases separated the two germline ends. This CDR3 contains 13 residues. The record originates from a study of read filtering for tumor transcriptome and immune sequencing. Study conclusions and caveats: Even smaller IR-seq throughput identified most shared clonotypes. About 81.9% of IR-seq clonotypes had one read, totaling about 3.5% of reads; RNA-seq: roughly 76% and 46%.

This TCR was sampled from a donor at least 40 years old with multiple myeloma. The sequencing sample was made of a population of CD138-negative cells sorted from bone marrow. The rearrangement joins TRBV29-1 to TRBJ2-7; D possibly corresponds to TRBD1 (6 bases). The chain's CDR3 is CSAREAGVYEQYF. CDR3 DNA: TGCAGCGCCAGAGAGGCAGGGGTCTACGAGCAGTACTTC.